This T cell receptor (beta chain) was sequenced during a study of cytomegalovirus exposure and HLA in healthy donors. Points from the study as a whole: The study recorded about 150 TCR beta chains that were cytomegalovirus-associated. In vitro, three CMV-associated chains proved specific for CMV antigens.

Generated by immunoSEQ multiplex PCR, the TCRdb table keeps only in-frame clones and is missing some. The table has 220,000 or so clones, 80% to 85% seen once; the top ten hold roughly an eighth. Turning to this clone: The antigen remains undetermined.

The CDR3 covers 15 residues. V was cut by 4 bases and J by 0 bases, with 13 bases left in between. The germline gives CDR1 SGHNT, CDR2 YENEEA. This receptor was obtained from a woman in her 30s in good health and CMV-seropositive. The sequenced sample consisted of PBMCs. The chain has TRBV11-3 and TRBJ2-7; a weak D match, TRBD2 (5 bases). The CDR3 bases are TGTGCCAGCAGCTCCGCCCGGGGAGCCTCCTACGAGCAGTACTTC. Its protein product is CASSSARGASYEQYF.